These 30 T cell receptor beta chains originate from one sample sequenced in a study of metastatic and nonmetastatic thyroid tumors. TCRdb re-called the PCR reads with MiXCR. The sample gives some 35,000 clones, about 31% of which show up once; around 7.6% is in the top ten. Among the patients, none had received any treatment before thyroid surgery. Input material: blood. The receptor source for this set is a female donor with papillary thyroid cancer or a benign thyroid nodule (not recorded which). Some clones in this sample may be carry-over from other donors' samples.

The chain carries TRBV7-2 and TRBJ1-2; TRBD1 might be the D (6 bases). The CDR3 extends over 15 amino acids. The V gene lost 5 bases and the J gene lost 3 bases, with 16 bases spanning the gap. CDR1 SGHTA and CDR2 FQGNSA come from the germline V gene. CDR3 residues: CASSRTGPVDYGYTF. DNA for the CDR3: TGTGCCAGCAGCAGAACAGGGCCTGTTGACTATGGCTACACCTTC.

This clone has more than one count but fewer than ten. The CDR3 nucleotides are TGTGCCAGCATTTACGAGGGTAGGCACTACACCTTC. Translated: CASIYEGRHYTF. The rearrangement uses TRBV27 and TRBJ1-2, with D hard to call. Deletions cut 7 bases from V and 10 bases from J, with 16 bases between. Per germline, CDR1 MNHEY and CDR2 SMNVEV (reference sequence). The CDR3 runs to 12 residues.

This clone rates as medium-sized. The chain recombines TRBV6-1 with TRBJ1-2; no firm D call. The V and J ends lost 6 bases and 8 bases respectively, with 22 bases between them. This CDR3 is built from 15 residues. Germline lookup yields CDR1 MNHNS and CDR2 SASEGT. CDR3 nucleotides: TGTGCCAGCAGCCCTACGGGGAGGGATGGTCGAGGCTACACCTTC. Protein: CASSPTGRDGRGYTF.

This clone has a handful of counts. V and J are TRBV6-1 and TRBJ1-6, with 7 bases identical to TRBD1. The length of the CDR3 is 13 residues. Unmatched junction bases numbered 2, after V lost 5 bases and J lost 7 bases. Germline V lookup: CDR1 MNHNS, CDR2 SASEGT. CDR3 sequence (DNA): TGTGCCAGCAGTCCCAGGGGGAATTCACCCCTCCACTTT. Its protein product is CASSPRGNSPLHF.

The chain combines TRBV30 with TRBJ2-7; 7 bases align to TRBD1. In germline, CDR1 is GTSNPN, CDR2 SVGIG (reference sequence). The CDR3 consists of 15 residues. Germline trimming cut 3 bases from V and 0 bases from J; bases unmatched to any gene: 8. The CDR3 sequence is CAWSDPGQYSYEQYF. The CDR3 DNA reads TGTGCCTGGAGCGACCCGGGACAGTACTCCTACGAGCAGTACTTC.

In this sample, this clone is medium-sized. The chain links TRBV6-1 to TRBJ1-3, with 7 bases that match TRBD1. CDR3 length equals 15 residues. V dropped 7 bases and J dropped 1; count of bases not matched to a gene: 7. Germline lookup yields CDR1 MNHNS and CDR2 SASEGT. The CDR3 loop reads CASTSTGPSGNTIYF. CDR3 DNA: TGTGCCAGCACGTCGACAGGGCCTTCTGGAAACACCATATATTTT.

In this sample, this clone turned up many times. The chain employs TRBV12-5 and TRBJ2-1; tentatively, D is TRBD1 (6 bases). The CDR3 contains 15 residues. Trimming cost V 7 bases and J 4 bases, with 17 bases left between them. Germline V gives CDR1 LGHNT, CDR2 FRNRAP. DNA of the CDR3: TGTGCTAGTGCTCAAGGGCGCAGGGGTTACAATGAGCAGTTCTTC. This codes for CASAQGRRGYNEQFF.

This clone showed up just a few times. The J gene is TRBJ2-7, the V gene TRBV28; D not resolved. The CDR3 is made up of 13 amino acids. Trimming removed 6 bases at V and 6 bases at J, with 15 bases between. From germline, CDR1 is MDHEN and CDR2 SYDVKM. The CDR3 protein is CASSWVRMGEQYF. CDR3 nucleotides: TGTGCCAGCAGCTGGGTGCGGATGGGCGAGCAGTACTTC. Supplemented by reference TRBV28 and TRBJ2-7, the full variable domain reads DVKVTQSSRYLVKRTGEKVFLECVQDMDHENMFWYRQDPGLGLRLIYFSYDVKMKEKGDIPEGYSVSREKKERFSLILESASTNQTSMYLCASSWVRMGEQYFGPGTRLTVT.

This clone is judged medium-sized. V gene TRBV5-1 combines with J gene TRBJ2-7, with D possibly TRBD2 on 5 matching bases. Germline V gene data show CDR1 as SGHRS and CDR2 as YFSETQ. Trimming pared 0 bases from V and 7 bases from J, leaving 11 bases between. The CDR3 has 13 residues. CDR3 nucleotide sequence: TGCGCCAGCAGCTTGGCATACGGGATGGAGCAGTACTTC. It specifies CASSLAYGMEQYF.

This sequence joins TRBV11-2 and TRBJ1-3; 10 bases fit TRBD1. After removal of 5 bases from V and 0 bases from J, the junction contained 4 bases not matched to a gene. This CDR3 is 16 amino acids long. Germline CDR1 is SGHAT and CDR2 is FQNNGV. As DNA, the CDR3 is TGTGCCAGCAGCCTCCGGGACAGGGGCTCTGGAAACACCATATATTTT. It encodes CASSLRDRGSGNTIYF.

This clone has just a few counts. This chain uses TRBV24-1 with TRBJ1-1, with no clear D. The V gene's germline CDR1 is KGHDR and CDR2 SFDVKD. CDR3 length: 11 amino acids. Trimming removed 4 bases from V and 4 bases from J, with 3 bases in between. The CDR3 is CATSEGTEAFF. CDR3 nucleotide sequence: TGTGCCACCAGTGAAGGCACTGAAGCTTTCTTT.

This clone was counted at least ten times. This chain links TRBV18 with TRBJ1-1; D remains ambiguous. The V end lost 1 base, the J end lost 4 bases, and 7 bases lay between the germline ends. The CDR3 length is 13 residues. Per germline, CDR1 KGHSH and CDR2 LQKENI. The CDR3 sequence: CASSPRTGTEAFF. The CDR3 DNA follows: TGTGCCAGCTCACCACGGACGGGCACTGAAGCTTTCTTT.

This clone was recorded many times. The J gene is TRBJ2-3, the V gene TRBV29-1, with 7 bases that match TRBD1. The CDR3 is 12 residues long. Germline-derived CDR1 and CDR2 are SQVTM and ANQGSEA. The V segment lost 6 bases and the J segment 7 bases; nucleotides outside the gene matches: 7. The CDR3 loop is CSVDGQAYTQYF. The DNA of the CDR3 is TGCAGCGTAGACGGACAGGCTTATACGCAGTATTTT.

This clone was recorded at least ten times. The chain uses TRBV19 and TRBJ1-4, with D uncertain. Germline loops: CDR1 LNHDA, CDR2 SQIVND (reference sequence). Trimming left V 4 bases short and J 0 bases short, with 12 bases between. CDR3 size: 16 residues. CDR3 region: CASSTRRVTTNEKLFF. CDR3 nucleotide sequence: TGTGCCAGTAGTACCAGGAGGGTGACAACTAATGAAAAACTGTTTTTT.

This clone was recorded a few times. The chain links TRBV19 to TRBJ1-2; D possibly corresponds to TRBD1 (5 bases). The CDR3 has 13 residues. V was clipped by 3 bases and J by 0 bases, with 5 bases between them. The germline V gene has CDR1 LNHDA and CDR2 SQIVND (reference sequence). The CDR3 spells CASSMTANYGYTF. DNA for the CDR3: TGTGCCAGTAGTATGACAGCTAACTATGGCTACACCTTC.

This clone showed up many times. As DNA, the CDR3 is TGTGCCAGCAGCTCAAGGGGACTATCTTACTACGAGCAGTACTTC. Its translation is CASSSRGLSYYEQYF. This chain uses TRBV13 with TRBJ2-7, with 7 bases lining up with TRBD2. V lost 4 bases to trimming and J lost 3 bases; unmatched junction nucleotides: 9. The germline V gene encodes CDR1 PRHDT and CDR2 FYEKMQ (reference sequence). This CDR3 spans 15 amino acids.

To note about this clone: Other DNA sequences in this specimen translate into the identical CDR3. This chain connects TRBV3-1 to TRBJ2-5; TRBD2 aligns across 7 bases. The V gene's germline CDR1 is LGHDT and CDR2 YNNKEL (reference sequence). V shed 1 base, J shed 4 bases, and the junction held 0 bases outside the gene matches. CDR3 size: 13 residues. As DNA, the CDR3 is TGTGCCAGCAGCCAAGGGGGGGGAGAGACCCAGTACTTC. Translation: CASSQGGGETQYF.

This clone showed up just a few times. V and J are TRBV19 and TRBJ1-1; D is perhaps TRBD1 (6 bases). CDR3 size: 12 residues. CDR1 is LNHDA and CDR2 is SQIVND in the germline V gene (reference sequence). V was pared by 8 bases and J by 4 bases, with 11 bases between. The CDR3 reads CASYQGTTEAFF. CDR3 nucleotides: TGTGCCAGTTACCAGGGGACCACTGAAGCTTTCTTT. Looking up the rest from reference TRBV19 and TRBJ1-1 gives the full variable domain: DGGITQSPKYLFRKEGQNVTLSCEQNLNHDAMYWYRQDPGQGLRLIYYSQIVNDFQKGDIAEGYSVSREKKESFPLTVTSAQKNPTAFYLCASYQGTTEAFFGQGTRLTVV.

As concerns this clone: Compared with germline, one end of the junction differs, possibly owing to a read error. The CDR3 region has the DNA TGTGCGAGCAGCTTAGGGTGCTGTGAGCTGTTTTTT. Residues: CASSLGCCELFF. This sequence joins TRBV7-2 and TRBJ2-2; D is unresolved. CDR3 length: 12 amino acids. The germline V gene encodes CDR1 SGHTA and CDR2 FQGNSA.

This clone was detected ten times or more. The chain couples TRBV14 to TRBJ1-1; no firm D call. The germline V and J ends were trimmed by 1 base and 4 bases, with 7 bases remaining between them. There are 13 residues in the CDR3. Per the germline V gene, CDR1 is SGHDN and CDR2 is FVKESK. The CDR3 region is CASSQGVGTEAFF. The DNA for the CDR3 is TGTGCCAGCAGCCAAGGCGTGGGCACTGAAGCTTTCTTT.

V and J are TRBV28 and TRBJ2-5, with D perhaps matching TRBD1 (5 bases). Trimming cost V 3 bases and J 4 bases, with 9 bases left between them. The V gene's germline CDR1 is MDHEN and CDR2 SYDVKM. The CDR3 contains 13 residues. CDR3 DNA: TGTGCCAGCAGTTTGGGGCGGTTAGAGACCCAGTACTTC. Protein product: CASSLGRLETQYF.

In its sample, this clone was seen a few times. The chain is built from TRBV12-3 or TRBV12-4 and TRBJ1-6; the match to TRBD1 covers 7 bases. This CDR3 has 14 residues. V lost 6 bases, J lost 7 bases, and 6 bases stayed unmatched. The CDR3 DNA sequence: TGTGCCAGCAGCCTAGGGACAGCCAATTCACCCCTCCACTTT. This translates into CASSLGTANSPLHF.

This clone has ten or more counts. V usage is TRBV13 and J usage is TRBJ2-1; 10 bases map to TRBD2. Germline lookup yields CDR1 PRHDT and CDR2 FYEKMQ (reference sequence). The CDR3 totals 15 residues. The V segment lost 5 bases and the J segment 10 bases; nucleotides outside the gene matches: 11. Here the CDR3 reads CASSILSGRVWEQFF. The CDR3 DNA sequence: TGTGCCAGCAGCATCTTGAGCGGGAGGGTATGGGAGCAGTTCTTC.

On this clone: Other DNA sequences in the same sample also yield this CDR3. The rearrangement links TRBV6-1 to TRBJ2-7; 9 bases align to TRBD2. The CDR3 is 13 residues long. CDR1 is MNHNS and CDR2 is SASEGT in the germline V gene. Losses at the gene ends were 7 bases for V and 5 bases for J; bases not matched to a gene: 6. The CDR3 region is CASTSGTSNEQYF. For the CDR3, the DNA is TGTGCCAGCACCTCCGGGACTAGCAACGAGCAGTACTTC.

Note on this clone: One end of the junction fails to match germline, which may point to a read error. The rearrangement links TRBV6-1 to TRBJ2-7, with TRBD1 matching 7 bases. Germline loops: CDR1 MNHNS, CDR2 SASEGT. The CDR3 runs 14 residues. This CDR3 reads CASIRRTGAYEQYF. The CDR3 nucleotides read TGTGCCAGCATCCGGAGGACAGGAGCTTACGAGCAGTACTTT.

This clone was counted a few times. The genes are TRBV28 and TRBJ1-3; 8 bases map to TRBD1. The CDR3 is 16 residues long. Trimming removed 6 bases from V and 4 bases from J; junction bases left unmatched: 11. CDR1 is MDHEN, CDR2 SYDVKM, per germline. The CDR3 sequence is CASRTGTGALGNTIYF. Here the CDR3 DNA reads TGTGCCAGCAGGACCGGGACAGGAGCTCTGGGAAACACCATATATTTT.

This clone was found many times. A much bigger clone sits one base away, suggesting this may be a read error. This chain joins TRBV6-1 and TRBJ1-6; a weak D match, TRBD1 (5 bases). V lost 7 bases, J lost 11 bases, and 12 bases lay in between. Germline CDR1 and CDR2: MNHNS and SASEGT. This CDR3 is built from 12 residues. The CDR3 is CASNSWGPPLHF. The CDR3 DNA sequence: TGTGCCAGCAACTCGTGGGGACCACCCCTCCACTTT.

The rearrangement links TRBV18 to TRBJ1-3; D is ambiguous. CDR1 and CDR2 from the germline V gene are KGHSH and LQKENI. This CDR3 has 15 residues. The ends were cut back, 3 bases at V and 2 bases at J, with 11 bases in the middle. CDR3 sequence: CASSPDRVTGNTIYF. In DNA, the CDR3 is TGTGCCAGCTCACCGGATAGAGTTACTGGAAACACCATATATTTT.

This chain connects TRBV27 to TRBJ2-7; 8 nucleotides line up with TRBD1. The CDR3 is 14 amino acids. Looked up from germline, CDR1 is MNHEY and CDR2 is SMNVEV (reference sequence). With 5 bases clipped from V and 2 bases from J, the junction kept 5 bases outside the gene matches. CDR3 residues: CASSHRDRPYEQYF. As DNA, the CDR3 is TGTGCCAGCAGTCACCGGGACAGGCCCTACGAGCAGTACTTC.

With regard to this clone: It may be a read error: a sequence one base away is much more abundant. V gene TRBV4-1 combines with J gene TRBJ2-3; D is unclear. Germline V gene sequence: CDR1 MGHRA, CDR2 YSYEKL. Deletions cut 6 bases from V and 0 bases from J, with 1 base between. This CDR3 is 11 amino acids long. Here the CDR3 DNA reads TGCGCCAGCAGGAGCACAGATACGCAGTATTTT. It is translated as CASRSTDTQYF.